This TCR beta chain originates from a study of cytomegalovirus exposure and HLA in healthy donors (TCRdb year 2017). For the wider study: An earlier analysis of several hundred of the donors reported about 300 Gb of sequence data and 100 million to 120 million unique TCR beta sequences obtained from around 180 million T cells. An early release that covered approximately 600 HLA-typed donors contained around 300 gigabases of sequencing data and tens of millions of unique TCR sequences. Of the roughly 400 genotyped donors, roughly 80% fell in the genetic ancestry cluster associated with self-reported Caucasian donors. The study aimed to test whether signatures of past pathogen exposure could be identified by cataloging public T cell receptors. The T cell repertoires of several hundred subjects were profiled by immunosequencing and related to cytomegalovirus serostatus. In addition to the first cohort of about 650 subjects, a separate validation cohort of 120 different subjects was used. To predict cytomegalovirus infection status, the study combined high-throughput TCR immunosequencing, statistical association of individual TCRs with disease status, and machine learning. To study patterns of TCR occurrence, a later analysis re-analyzed previously published TCR beta repertoires from 700 or so donors and added high-resolution HLA genotyping. In the later analysis, no new phenotypic data were used to find candidate immune exposures; instead, reliance was placed on TCR beta sequences and their occurrence across donors. In an earlier analysis of 587 of the donors, high-throughput TCR beta sequencing was used to judge whether each TCR beta V gene segment behaved as functional or pseudogenic. Donor age, sex, ethnicity and CMV serostatus were compiled alongside the repertoire data. In a later genetic analysis, genome-wide SNP genotypes for about three fifths of the roughly 670 donors were used, and that subset was treated as a discovery cohort. All discovery cohort repertoires had been generated using a single sequencing platform. Class I and class II HLA loci were covered by the typing at four-digit resolution. Typing coverage differed by locus: A, B, C, DRB1 and DQB1 were typed in about 629-630 donors, DQA1 in 522, DPA1 in around 600, and DPB1 in 472. Several DR-DQ haplotypes were treated as single units for association and clustering because of strong linkage in the cohort. Across approximately 400 genotyped donors of the cohort, an average of about 240,000 unique TCR beta nucleotide sequences per donor were sequenced, and 15% to 20% of those sequences were non-productive.

The cohort comprised some 700 healthy bone marrow donors. All cohort members were sampled while nominally healthy, although unrecorded immune exposures were likely present. The donor was CMV seronegative and was included in the group of hundreds of seronegative cohort members. A peripheral blood sample was collected from each donor, and TCR beta sequencing was performed on peripheral blood mononuclear cells. The Qiagen DNeasy Blood Extraction Kit was used to extract genomic DNA from the blood cell samples. The full study reports these points: Presence/absence analyses assumed roughly uniform sequencing depth across donors, an assumption that may not hold. In vitro tests confirmed that a few of the cytomegalovirus-associated TCR beta chains recognize cytomegalovirus antigens. A group of highly shared sequence variants was considered likely to be a technical artifact of the sequencing pipeline. In a later analysis, the rate of TCR association differed among HLA loci, with DRB1 alleles having the most associated TCRs and HLA-C alleles having the fewest. The cohort was sequenced for TCR beta chains only, and without alpha or paired-chain data the features that could be detected were limited. An association between a missense DCLRE1C variant and V-gene and J-gene trimming of TCR beta chains was found in a later genetic analysis and replicated in an independent cohort. Immune exposure information for the cohort was limited to CMV serostatus. A later analysis reported that several top co-occurrence clusters appeared linked to parvovirus B19, influenza, CMV and Epstein-Barr virus. Compared with equally common non-associated chains, HLA-associated TCR beta chains in a later analysis were more clonally expanded and had lower generation probabilities. A total of 150 to 200 TCR beta chains were listed by the study as associated with cytomegalovirus. In a later analysis, around 17,000 TCR beta sequences were associated with specific HLA alleles at a false discovery rate of 0.05. When HLA alleles, especially DR and DQ, strongly co-occurred, attributing TCR associations to individual alleles was difficult. In an earlier analysis of roughly 500 of the donors, most TCR beta V segments appeared in productive rearrangements about 90% or about 30% of the time, broadly matching IMGT annotations. Because counts were too low, roughly 18 rarely observed V segments, including chromosome 9 orphons, were left out of the earlier analysis of roughly 600 of the donors. Correlated functional status among segregating V segments might be attributable to linkage disequilibrium, but an unknown experimental factor could not be ruled out. It was suggested by the authors that the approach could potentially be generalized to other disease states and immunological phenotypes. According to a later analysis, most CMV-associated TCR beta chains appeared to be HLA-restricted, and the HLA associations seemed to be driven largely by CMV exposure. Most TCR sequences were seen in very few donors, while some public TCRs were found in many individuals. In a later genetic analysis, fewer N-insertions in productive TCRs were reported among donors in an Asian-associated ancestry cluster than the roughly 640-donor mean. Because HLA typing was unavailable for some donors at each locus, only the typed subset was used in association tests. The classifier was reported to diagnose cytomegalovirus status with high specificity and sensitivity in both the original cohort and the validation cohort. A further reported finding was that TCR beta sequences accurately predicted the HLA-A and HLA-B alleles for most subjects in the first cohort.

Note on this clone: What this receptor recognizes is not known. Base qualities are missing; no much larger clone stands one base away.

The library was produced with the immunoSEQ multiplex PCR assay. A mixture of 60 forward primers for TCR Vbeta segments and 13 reverse primers for TCR Jbeta segments was used in the multiplex PCR. The CDR3 region of rearranged TCR beta genes was amplified from genomic DNA by a multiplex PCR assay. On the Illumina HiSeq System, the amplified TCR beta libraries were sequenced as 87-base-pair reads. For the original study's pipeline: Across the 670 or so repertoires, a later analysis counted around 80 million unique TCR beta chains, 8.5 million to 12 million of which were shared by at least two donors. A nearest-neighbor algorithm error-corrected the raw reads and collapsed the reads into unique sequences, merging closely related sequences to remove PCR and sequencing errors. To assign V, D and J gene segments, CDR3 sequences were aligned to IMGT reference sequences. Each retained sequence needed at least a six-nucleotide match to both a V gene segment and a J gene segment. A rearrangement counted as productive if the CDR3 had no stop codons and remained in frame with V and J, and every other rearrangement counted as non-productive. CDR3 was defined according to IMGT convention as the region running from the second conserved V-encoded cysteine to the conserved J-encoded phenylalanine. In an earlier analysis of 587 of the donors, sequences lacking an unambiguous match to a single V gene segment were excluded. In an earlier analysis of several hundred of the donors, a V segment was called functional when productive rearrangements were above 56.7%, and segregating when the standard deviation between donors exceeded 5%. A statistical classification framework was built for diagnosing cytomegalovirus status from the catalog of TCR beta chain sequences. V and J gene assignment, in a later analysis, came from comparing TCR nucleotide sequences with IMGT/GENE-DB human TR gene sequences. Using the TCRdist pipeline, a later analysis assigned CDR3 sequences along with most-parsimonious VDJ recombination scenarios. In a later analysis, each TCR beta chain was defined by its CDR3 amino acid sequence together with its V-gene family, and reads lacking a unique V-gene family were excluded. To address suspected cross-contamination and a sequencing artifact, a later analysis removed around 590 highly shared, low-generation-probability nucleotide sequences. In a later analysis, a clonal expansion index was calculated for each public chain from normalized within-repertoire ranks of inferred template counts. In a later analysis, generation probabilities were computed with a VDJ recombination model fitted to out-of-frame rearrangements, and the resulting probabilities were checked against IGoR. In a later analysis, hypergeometric tests were used to score TCR-TCR, TCR-HLA and TCR-CMV co-occurrence, with a repertoire-size bias correction applied to TCR pairs. False discovery rates were estimated in a later analysis by permuting HLA or CMV assignments 20 times. In a later analysis, co-occurring TCRs were grouped using DBSCAN, with TCRdist sequence similarity added in when clustering inside HLA-allele-positive subsets. For co-occurrence clustering, repertoires with fewer than 30,000 or more than 120,000 public chains were excluded, along with roughly 5 repertoires with anomalous nucleotide sharing. Entries here come from immuneACCESS through TCRdb and include only in-frame sequences with V and J called. Some clones fail to appear in such tables; in the studies checked, an unresolved V gene covers under half of the shortfall, and the cause of the remainder is unknown. Clone size and V and J calls were adopted from that table, with D and trimming inferred from the DNA. The sample data list around 150,000 clones, and around a tenth of these were observed just once. Approximately 1.8% of the sample rests with the top ten.

Sequenced material: PBMCs. The TCR was taken from a male donor in good health and CMV-seronegative.

The CDR3: CASSGASGSVIYNEQFF. The nucleotide sequence is given as TGTGCCAGCAGCGGTGCTAGCGGGAGTGTCATCTACAATGAGCAGTTCTTC. The V gene is TRBV4-2 and the J gene is TRBJ2-1; 10 junctional bases match TRBD2. Ends trimmed: V by 5 bases, J by 3 bases; bases unmatched to a gene: 10. The CDR3 sequence holds 17 residues, the cysteine and phenylalanine included. Only the CDR3 DNA stays, 51 bases, in frame from base 1. Based on the germline V gene, the CDR1 and CDR2 sequences are LGHNA and YNFKEQ.